The sequence of this T cell receptor (beta chain) was determined in a study of shared clonotypes between healthy human individuals. The data were produced by immunoSEQ multiplex PCR, yet TCRdb's version contains in-frame clones alone and is incomplete. This sample yields millions of clones, of which approximately 95% are seen a single time; approximately 0.4% belongs to the top ten. The CDR3 length is 16 residues. Germline CDR1 reads LNHNV; CDR2 reads YYDKDF (reference sequence). Germline trimming cut 3 bases from V and 3 bases from J; bases unmatched to any gene: 6. This chain connects TRBV15 to TRBJ1-5, with 9 bases fitting TRBD1. The sample taken for sequencing was naive CD4+ T cells from PBMCs. Described subset: CD45RA+ positively selected. The receptor was isolated from a man younger than 30 in good health. Some clones in this sample may be carry-over from other donors' samples. The CDR3 is CATSRPGTGPNQPQHF. The CDR3 DNA follows: TGTGCCACCAGCAGGCCCGGGACAGGGCCCAATCAGCCCCAGCATTTT.